This TCR beta chain comes out of a study of molecular identifiers for immune sequencing clone quantification. MiXCR was run by TCRdb on the PCR reads, yielding one entry per CDR3 protein. The sample holds more than 85,000 distinct CDR3 sequences, 36% seen once. This clonotype was detected ten times or more. Sorting was used to obtain naive CD8 T cells (CD8+CD4-CCR7+CD45RA+). The CDR3 has 11 amino acids. Germline CDR1 SEHNR, CDR2 FQNEAQ (reference sequence). V was trimmed by 3 bases and J by 6 bases, leaving 4 bases between them. Sequenced material: naive CD8+ T cells from blood, with Jurkat cell RNA spiked in. Sample subset: FACS-sorted CD8+CD4-CCR7+CD45RA+ naive T cells. V usage is TRBV7-9 and J usage is TRBJ2-3; D remains ambiguous. The TCR comes from a human donor in good health. Some libraries in this study had Jurkat cell RNA spiked in. As DNA, the CDR3 is TGTGCCAGCAGCTTTCGGGATACGCAGTATTTT. The encoded protein is CASSFRDTQYF. Drawing the rest from reference TRBV7-9 and TRBJ2-3, the complete variable domain is DTGVSQNPRHKITKRGQNVTFRCDPISEHNRLYWYRQTLGQGPEFLTYFQNEAQLEKSRLLSDRFSAERPKGSFSTLEIQRTEQGDSAMYLCASSFRDTQYFGPGTRLTVL.